The 20 T cell receptor beta chains below were found in one sample sequenced in a study of OX40 agonist ivuxolimab in advanced cancers. The data were produced by immunoSEQ multiplex PCR, yet TCRdb's version contains in-frame clones alone and is incomplete. The repertoire holds around 31,000 clones, with more than 85% as singletons. The source material was CD4+ or CD8+ T cells sorted from blood, sampled in a trial of the OX40 agonist ivuxolimab. The receptors originated from an adult with an advanced solid tumor such as melanoma, head and neck, liver or kidney cancer.

V and J are TRBV5-6 and TRBJ2-1, with D unclear. Germline V lookup: CDR1 SGHDT, CDR2 YYEEEE. The CDR3 consists of 11 residues. Trimming took 0 bases from V and 10 from J, leaving 5 bases between them. The CDR3 loop is CASSLGGEQFF. The CDR3 DNA is TGTGCCAGCAGCTTGGGGGGAGAGCAGTTCTTC.

This clone was recorded once. The chain combines TRBV6-4 with TRBJ2-3, with TRBD2 identical over 11 bases. The CDR3 is 16 amino acids. Germline trimming cut 6 bases from V and 2 bases from J; bases unmatched to any gene: 7. Germline V lookup: CDR1 MRHNA, CDR2 SNTAGT. DNA of the CDR3: TGTGCCAGCAGCCCACTAGCGGGAGCCCACACAGATACGCAGTATTTT. Translation gives CASSPLAGAHTDTQYF.

This chain links TRBV5-1 with TRBJ2-5; D might be TRBD1 (7 bases). There are 16 residues in the CDR3. V shed 2 bases and J shed 9 bases, with 23 bases lying between them. Per germline, CDR1 SGHRS and CDR2 YFSETQ. CDR3 region: CASSLRPGQTSGAQYF. CDR3 coding DNA: TGCGCCAGCAGCTTACGGCCGGGACAGACCTCGGGGGCCCAGTACTTC.

This clone occurred a few times. V and J are TRBV27 and TRBJ2-6; D not certain. The CDR3 consists of 15 residues. The germline CDR1 and CDR2 sequences are MNHEY and SMNVEV (reference sequence). The germline V and J ends were trimmed by 3 bases and 2 bases, with 8 bases remaining between them. The CDR3 sequence: CASSFIPPGANVLTF. CDR3 DNA: TGTGCCAGCAGTTTTATCCCCCCTGGGGCCAACGTCCTGACTTTC.

This chain links TRBV6-1 with TRBJ2-1, with 12 bases lining up with TRBD2. Germline values: CDR1 MNHNS, CDR2 SASEGT. V trimming: 2 bases; J trimming: 6 bases; junction bases outside the gene matches: 2. CDR3 length equals 15 residues. The CDR3 DNA sequence: TGTGCCAGCAGTGAACAGACTAGCGGGAGCAATGAGCAGTTCTTC. It codes for CASSEQTSGSNEQFF.

The chain links TRBV28 to TRBJ2-1; 11 nucleotides agree with TRBD2. CDR1 is MDHEN, CDR2 SYDVKM, per germline. The CDR3 has 16 residues. Losses at the gene ends were 2 bases for V and 3 bases for J; bases not matched to a gene: 3. CDR3 sequence: CASSLELAGDYNEQFF. CDR3 DNA sequence: TGTGCCAGCAGTTTAGAACTAGCGGGAGACTACAATGAGCAGTTCTTC. Full variable domain (remainder filled in from reference TRBV28 and TRBJ2-1): DVKVTQSSRYLVKRTGEKVFLECVQDMDHENMFWYRQDPGLGLRLIYFSYDVKMKEKGDIPEGYSVSREKKERFSLILESASTNQTSMYLCASSLELAGDYNEQFFGPGTRLTVL.

CDR3 coding DNA: TGTGCCAGCAGCCAAGCGAGCGGGGACCCCTACAATGAGCAGTTCTTC. Residues: CASSQASGDPYNEQFF. The J gene is TRBJ2-1, the V gene TRBV4-2, with 7 bases identical to TRBD2. The CDR3 is made up of 16 amino acids. CDR1 and CDR2 (germline): LGHNA, YNFKEQ. The ends lost 1 base at V and 2 bases at J; junction bases unmatched: 5.

The chain combines TRBV7-8 with TRBJ2-6, with D hard to call. V lost 5 bases and J lost 5, with 22 bases in between. Germline loops: CDR1 SGHVS, CDR2 FQNEAQ. CDR3 length equals 18 residues. The CDR3 reads CASSRPRYPQSRANVLTF. Written as DNA, the CDR3 is TGTGCCAGCAGCCGACCAAGGTACCCACAAAGTCGGGCCAACGTCCTGACTTTC.

V is TRBV2 and J is TRBJ1-2, with D hard to call. The CDR3 runs to 14 residues. CDR1 and CDR2 (germline): SNHLY, FYNNEI. V was cut by 3 bases and J by 0 bases, with 8 bases left in between. CDR3 region: CASSDAGANYGYTF. Here the CDR3 DNA reads TGTGCCAGCAGTGACGCGGGAGCTAACTATGGCTACACCTTC. Using reference TRBV2 and TRBJ1-2 for the parts outside the CDR3, the full variable domain is EPEVTQTPSHQVTQMGQEVILRCVPISNHLYFYWYRQILGQKVEFLVSFYNNEISEKSEIFDDQFSVERPDGSNFTLKIRSTKLEDSAMYFCASSDAGANYGYTFGSGTRLTVV.

This clone occurred once. The gene calls are TRBV27 and TRBJ2-1; D is perhaps TRBD2 (7 bases). From germline, CDR1 is MNHEY and CDR2 SMNVEV (reference sequence). The CDR3 is 16 residues long. Trimming took off 1 base at V and 6 bases at J, with 16 bases between the two ends. The CDR3 DNA reads as TGTGCCAGCAGTTTATTAGGGGGGGGTTCTGGCAATGAGCAGTTCTTC. Translated: CASSLLGGGSGNEQFF.

The rearrangement joins TRBV28 to TRBJ2-3; no clear D gene. This CDR3 comprises 15 residues. Trimming left V 3 bases short and J 0 bases short, with 10 bases between. The germline V gene has CDR1 MDHEN and CDR2 SYDVKM. Written as DNA, the CDR3 is TGTGCCAGCAGTTTCTCGCGGCAAAGCACAGATACGCAGTATTTT. Encoded protein: CASSFSRQSTDTQYF.

The gene calls are TRBV7-9 and TRBJ2-1, with D perhaps assigned TRBD1 or TRBD2 (5 bases each). Germline CDR1 SEHNR, CDR2 FQNEAQ (reference sequence). With 0 bases removed from V and 7 bases from J, the gap between germline ends came to 16 bases. The CDR3 totals 16 residues. For the CDR3, the DNA is TGTGCCAGCAGCTTAGCGATGGGGGAAATTGCGAATGAGCAGTTCTTC. As protein: CASSLAMGEIANEQFF. Supplemented by reference TRBV7-9 and TRBJ2-1, the full variable domain reads DTGVSQNPRHKITKRGQNVTFRCDPISEHNRLYWYRQTLGQGPEFLTYFQNEAQLEKSRLLSDRFSAERPKGSFSTLEIQRTEQGDSAMYLCASSLAMGEIANEQFFGPGTRLTVL.

The CDR3 DNA is TGCGCCAGCAGCCCCCAAATATCTGGAAACACCATATATTTT. Encoded protein: CASSPQISGNTIYF. The chain has TRBV4-3 and TRBJ1-3; no firm D call. Germline V gene lookup returns CDR1 LGHNA and CDR2 YSLEER. CDR3 size: 14 residues. V lost 4 bases to trimming and J lost 1 base, with 8 bases between them.

This chain connects TRBV28 to TRBJ2-1; D is perhaps TRBD1 (5 bases). Germline lookup yields CDR1 MDHEN and CDR2 SYDVKM. This CDR3 comprises 14 residues. V lost 7 bases and J 4 bases, leaving 14 bases between the germline ends. The CDR3 loop reads CASTKRGGYNEQFF. CDR3 in DNA: TGTGCCAGCACCAAAAGGGGTGGTTACAATGAGCAGTTCTTC.

This chain connects TRBV6-5 to TRBJ1-3, with 8 bases identical to TRBD1. Unmatched junction bases numbered 5, after V lost 7 bases and J lost 0 bases. The CDR3 has 15 residues. Germline values: CDR1 MNHEY, CDR2 SVGAGI. CDR3 protein: CASTATGGSGNTIYF. CDR3 coding DNA: TGTGCCAGCACTGCAACAGGGGGCTCTGGAAACACCATATATTTT.

The chain recombines TRBV28 with TRBJ2-3; 7 nucleotides match TRBD1. The CDR3 extends over 13 amino acids. The J segment lost 6 bases and the V segment lost 3 bases, leaving 3 bases of the junction unmatched. CDR1 MDHEN and CDR2 SYDVKM come from the germline V gene. CDR3 protein: CASSFGTVDTQYF. The DNA of the CDR3 is TGTGCCAGCAGTTTTGGGACAGTCGATACGCAGTATTTT.

The chain is built from TRBV6-1 and TRBJ2-3, with a tentative D call TRBD1 (5 bases). Germline CDR1 and CDR2: MNHNS and SASEGT. This CDR3 region has 15 residues. Trimming took off 5 bases at V and 5 bases at J, with 17 bases between the two ends. The CDR3 DNA follows: TGTGCCAGCAGTCTAAAACAGAGAGACAGAGATACGCAGTATTTT. It specifies CASSLKQRDRDTQYF.

This chain uses TRBV9 with TRBJ2-2; D possibly corresponds to TRBD1 (6 bases). V gave up 0 bases and J gave up 2 bases, with 8 bases separating them. CDR1 and CDR2 from the germline V gene are SGDLS and YYNGEE. The CDR3 is 15 residues long. The CDR3 sequence: CASSVGGGNTGELFF. The CDR3 DNA is TGTGCCAGCAGCGTAGGAGGGGGTAACACCGGGGAGCTGTTTTTT.

In this sample, this clone turned up once. V gene TRBV2 combines with J gene TRBJ2-7; D might be TRBD1 (5 bases). The germline V and J ends were trimmed by 6 bases and 5 bases, with 20 bases remaining between them. The CDR3 spans 15 residues. From germline, CDR1 is SNHLY and CDR2 FYNNEI. The CDR3 DNA follows: TGTGCCAGCAGGAACGTTCCAGGGCTTAGTAACGAGCAGTACTTC. Translating gives CASRNVPGLSNEQYF.

This clone was seen more than once but under ten times. The chain joins TRBV7-6 to TRBJ2-1; maybe TRBD2 (6 bases). V was trimmed by 6 bases and J by 4 bases, leaving 22 bases between them. Germline-derived CDR1 and CDR2 are SGHVS and FNYEAQ. The CDR3 extends over 17 amino acids. CDR3 DNA: TGTGCCAGCAGTCTGATAGGGGACGGGGAGGTATACAATGAGCAGTTCTTC. This sequence encodes CASSLIGDGEVYNEQFF.